This TCR beta chain was captured by sequencing in a study of lymphopenia after photon versus proton radiotherapy. Profiling relied on immunoSEQ multiplex PCR, and the TCRdb table lists in-frame clones only, not all of them. This repertoire shows 15,000 to 20,000 clones, approximately 86% found once; its top ten account for about a tenth. On this clone itself: Its target is not known.

The CDR3 covers 16 residues. CDR1 and CDR2 (germline): MNHNY, SVGAGI (reference sequence). Between the trimmed V and J ends, which lost 2 bases and 0 bases, there was a span of 12 bases. Study-wide findings and caveats: After the lymphocyte nadir, photon-treated repertoires showed oligoclonal expansion, especially of CD8+ Temra cells. Larger post-nadir TCR diversity loss correlated inversely with survival in deceased patients.

V usage is TRBV6-6 and J usage is TRBJ2-3, with D possibly matching TRBD1 (6 bases). This receptor was taken from a man aged 65-85 years with pancreatic cancer. Sample: peripheral blood, taken from a patient treated with proton-based radiotherapy. CDR3 sequence: CASSYRRQASTDTQYF. The DNA of the CDR3 is TGTGCCAGCAGTTACCGCAGACAGGCTAGCACAGATACGCAGTATTTT.